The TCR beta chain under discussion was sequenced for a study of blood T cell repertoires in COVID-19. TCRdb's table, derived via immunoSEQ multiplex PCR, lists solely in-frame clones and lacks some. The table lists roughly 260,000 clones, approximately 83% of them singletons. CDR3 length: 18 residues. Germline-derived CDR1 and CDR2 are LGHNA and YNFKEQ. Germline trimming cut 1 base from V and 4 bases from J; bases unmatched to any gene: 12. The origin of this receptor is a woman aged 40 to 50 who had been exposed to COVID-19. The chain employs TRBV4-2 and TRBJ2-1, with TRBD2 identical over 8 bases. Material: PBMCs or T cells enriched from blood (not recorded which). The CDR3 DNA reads TGTGCCAGCAGCCAAGGGGTAGCGGTAGCGGGGCTGTACAATGAGCAGTTCTTC. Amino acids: CASSQGVAVAGLYNEQFF.